This T cell receptor (beta chain) was sequenced for a study of Ad26.COV2.S vaccination and SARS-CoV-2 variants. Background on the study: Administration of Ad26.COV2.S was intramuscular, either once or twice 56 days apart.

Germline-derived CDR1 and CDR2 are SGHDT and YYEEEE. Trimming cost V 0 bases and J 6 bases, with 4 bases left between them. The length of the CDR3 is 11 residues. Whole-study results and caveats: Responses of spike-specific T cells (both CD8+ and CD4+) reportedly showed substantial breadth after vaccination.

Assay used: immunoSEQ multiplex PCR; TCRdb lists only in-frame clones, some missing. Of about 350,000 clones listed, about 85% were seen once; the top ten hold about 3.3%. As to treatment: 15 to 20 received Ad26.COV2.S at low or high dose, single or two shots; a few received placebo; per-sample allocation not given. Sampling happened 63 days after the first vaccine or placebo injection. An adult of 18-55 years in Boston served as donor. Vaccination used an Ad26 vector expressing Wuhan-strain SARS-CoV-2 spike. For this clone: Its antigen is not known. Other DNA sequences in this sample translate to the same CDR3.

This chain uses TRBV5-6 with TRBJ2-7; D gene unclear. The sample here was peripheral blood, taken in a trial of Ad26.COV2.S vaccine versus placebo. The receptor's source is a person aged 18-65 years who received the Ad26.COV2.S COVID-19 vaccine or a placebo. CDR3 loop: CASSLAGEQYF. The CDR3 bases are TGTGCCAGCAGCTTGGCGGGCGAGCAGTACTTC. Filled out from reference TRBV5-6 and TRBJ2-7, the complete variable domain reads DAGVTQSPTHLIKTRGQQVTLRCSPKSGHDTVSWYQQALGQGPQFIFQYYEEEERQRGNFPDRFSGHQFPNYSSELNVNALLLGDSALYLCASSLAGEQYFGPGTRLTVT.